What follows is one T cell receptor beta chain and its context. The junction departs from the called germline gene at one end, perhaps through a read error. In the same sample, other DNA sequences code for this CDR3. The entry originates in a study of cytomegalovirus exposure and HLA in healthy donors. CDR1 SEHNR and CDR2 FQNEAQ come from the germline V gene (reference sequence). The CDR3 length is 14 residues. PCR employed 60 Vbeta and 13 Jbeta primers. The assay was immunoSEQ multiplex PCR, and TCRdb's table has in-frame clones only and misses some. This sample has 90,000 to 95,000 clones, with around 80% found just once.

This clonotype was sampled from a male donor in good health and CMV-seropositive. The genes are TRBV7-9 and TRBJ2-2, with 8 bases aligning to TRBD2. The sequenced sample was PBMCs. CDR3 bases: TGTGCGAGCAGGGACGGGGGGGGCACCGGGGAGCTGTTTTTT. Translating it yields CASRDGGGTGELFF. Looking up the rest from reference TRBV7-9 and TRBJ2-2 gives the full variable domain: DTGVSQNPRHKITKRGQNVTFRCDPISEHNRLYWYRQTLGQGPEFLTYFQNEAQLEKSRLLSDRFSAERPKGSFSTLEIQRTEQGDSAMYLCASRDGGGTGELFFGEGSRLTVL.